This T cell receptor (beta chain) was sequenced for a study of Ad26.COV2.S vaccination and SARS-CoV-2 variants. Treatment denoted: some 20 received Ad26.COV2.S at low or high dose, single or two shots; five or six received placebo; per-sample allocation not given. Specimens were obtained on day 63 following the first vaccine or placebo injection. Produced via immunoSEQ multiplex PCR; TCRdb's table is partial and in-frame only. The table has 500,000 or so clones, 80% to 90% seen once. As concerns this clone: Its specificity is not known.

Whole-study findings and limits: Marked by substantial breadth, spike-specific CD8+ and CD4+ T cell responses were reportedly seen after vaccination.

CDR3 length equals 14 residues. Between the trimmed V and J ends, which lost 2 bases and 5 bases, there was a span of 12 bases. Germline V gives CDR1 MDHEN, CDR2 SYDVKM. The sample in question was peripheral blood, obtained in a trial of Ad26.COV2.S vaccine versus placebo. The chain has TRBV28 and TRBJ2-5, with D perhaps matching TRBD1 (5 bases). The TCR was taken from a person aged 18 to 65 who received the Ad26.COV2.S COVID-19 vaccine or a placebo. The CDR3 DNA follows: TGTGCCAGCAGTTTAATAGCAGGGTCCGAGACCCAGTACTTC. This encodes CASSLIAGSETQYF.